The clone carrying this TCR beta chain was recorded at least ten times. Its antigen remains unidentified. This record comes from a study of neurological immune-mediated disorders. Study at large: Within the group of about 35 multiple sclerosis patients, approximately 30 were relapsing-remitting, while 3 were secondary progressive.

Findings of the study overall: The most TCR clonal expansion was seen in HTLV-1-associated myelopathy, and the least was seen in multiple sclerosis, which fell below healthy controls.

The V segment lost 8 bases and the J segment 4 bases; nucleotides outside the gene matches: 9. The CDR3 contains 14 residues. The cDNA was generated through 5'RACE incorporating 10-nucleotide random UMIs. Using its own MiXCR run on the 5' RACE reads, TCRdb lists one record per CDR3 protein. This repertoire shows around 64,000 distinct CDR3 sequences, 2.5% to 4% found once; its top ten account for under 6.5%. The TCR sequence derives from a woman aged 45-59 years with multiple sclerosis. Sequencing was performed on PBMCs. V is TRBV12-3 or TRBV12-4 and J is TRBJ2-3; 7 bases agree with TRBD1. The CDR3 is CASSRGGPADTQYF. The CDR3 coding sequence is TGTGCCAGCTCCCGAGGGGGCCCCGCAGATACGCAGTATTTT.